This TCR beta chain was captured by sequencing in a study of cytomegalovirus exposure and HLA in healthy donors. As for the study in general: The approximately 130 validation repertoires matched the roughly 700 first-cohort repertoires in platform, a later analysis reported. Study observations and caveats: The majority of TCR sequences were rare, yet some public TCRs appeared in many donors.

The table came from immunoSEQ multiplex PCR; TCRdb's copy has only in-frame clones and leaves some out. The data hold around 180,000 clones, with about 83% observed a single time. Germline V gene data show CDR1 as SGHRS and CDR2 as YFSETQ. V lost 5 bases to trimming and J lost 6 bases, with 16 bases between them. The CDR3 loop spans 14 amino acids. As for this clone: Its target is unknown.

This chain links TRBV5-1 with TRBJ2-3; no definite D call. The sequencing input was PBMCs. The sequence was obtained from a woman under 30 in good health and CMV-seronegative. The CDR3 DNA reads TGCGCCAGCAGTACCTCGGAGCCATGGGATACGCAGTATTTT. Its translation: CASSTSEPWDTQYF.